Presented here are 9 T cell receptor beta chains from one specimen sequenced in a study of cytomegalovirus exposure and HLA in healthy donors. PCR primers comprised 60 Vbeta and 13 Jbeta primers. The repertoire was sequenced with immunoSEQ multiplex PCR; TCRdb's copy has only in-frame clones and lacks some. The sample is made up of about 130,000 clones, and the top ten hold approximately 1.8% of it. The sample taken for sequencing was PBMCs. The receptors originated from a young man in good health and CMV-seronegative.

The chain carries TRBV4-3 and TRBJ1-1; D possibly corresponds to TRBD1 (6 bases). The CDR3 contains 14 residues. Germline loops: CDR1 LGHNA, CDR2 YSLEER. V was trimmed by 0 bases and J by 6 bases, leaving 11 bases between them. CDR3 nucleotide sequence: TGCGCCAGCAGCCAAGATCGGACAGATCCTGAAGCTTTCTTT. As protein: CASSQDRTDPEAFF.

This chain connects TRBV28 to TRBJ2-7, with 9 bases fitting TRBD1. J gave up 2 bases and V 8 bases, and 7 bases lay outside the gene matches. The CDR3 is made up of 14 amino acids. Germline V gives CDR1 MDHEN, CDR2 SYDVKM. For the CDR3, the DNA is TGTGCCAGCCATGGGACAGGGAAAACCTACGAGCAGTACTTC. Translating gives CASHGTGKTYEQYF.

V is TRBV5-1 and J is TRBJ2-1; 9 bases map to TRBD2. The junction had 9 bases not matched to a gene; V was cut back by 2 bases and J by 6 bases. The CDR3 consists of 16 residues. Per the germline V gene, CDR1 is SGHRS and CDR2 is YFSETQ. CDR3 nucleotide sequence: TGCGCCAGCAGCTTTCTTGCGGGAGGGCCGTCCAATGAGCAGTTCTTC. The encoded protein is CASSFLAGGPSNEQFF.

The V and J genes are TRBV2 and TRBJ1-6; the D gene is possibly TRBD1 (5 bases). This CDR3 has 12 residues. The V end lost 10 bases, the J end lost 8 bases, and 12 bases lay between the germline ends. Germline CDR1 SNHLY, CDR2 FYNNEI. The chain's CDR3 is CATGAADSPLHF. The CDR3 DNA reads TGTGCCACTGGGGCGGCCGATTCACCCCTCCACTTT.

The chain recombines TRBV6-1 with TRBJ1-1; D is unclear. Trimming removed 3 bases from V and 4 bases from J, with 15 bases in between. The CDR3 length is 15 residues. CDR1 and CDR2 from the germline V gene are MNHNS and SASEGT. The CDR3 reads CASSDVRGRSTEAFF. The CDR3 nucleotides are TGTGCCAGCAGTGATGTTCGAGGGAGGAGCACTGAAGCTTTCTTT.

The J gene is TRBJ2-7, the V gene TRBV6-5; 7 bases are a match to TRBD1. Germline V CDR1 and CDR2: MNHEY, SVGAGI. This CDR3 is built from 14 residues. V shed 6 bases, J shed 5 bases, and the junction held 10 bases outside the gene matches. DNA of the CDR3: TGTGCCAGCAGGGGCCGACAGGGTGTCCACGAGCAGTACTTC. As protein: CASRGRQGVHEQYF.

The rearrangement links TRBV11-2 to TRBJ2-6, with 9 bases fitting TRBD1. V gave up 10 bases and J gave up 2 bases; unmatched junction bases: 18. The CDR3 has 19 amino acids. Germline V gene sequence: CDR1 SGHAT, CDR2 FQNNGV. The CDR3 nucleotides are TGTGCCAACTCGGGATACCGGGACAGGGTCGATCCTGGGGCCAACGTCCTGACTTTC. This translates into CANSGYRDRVDPGANVLTF.

V usage is TRBV6-5 and J usage is TRBJ2-1; 7 bases are shared with TRBD1. Germline lookup yields CDR1 MNHEY and CDR2 SVGAGI. CDR3 length: 13 amino acids. V trimming: 4 bases; J trimming: 9 bases; junction bases outside the gene matches: 6. The CDR3 sequence is CASSFTGASEQFF. The CDR3 bases are TGTGCCAGCAGTTTTACAGGGGCCAGTGAGCAGTTCTTC.

This chain's CDR3 is CASSRDTDTQYF. CDR3 nucleotide sequence: TGTGCCAGCTCCAGGGACACAGATACGCAGTATTTT. V and J are TRBV7-2 and TRBJ2-3; a possible D gene is TRBD1 (5 bases). The ends were cut back, 8 bases at V and 2 bases at J, with 8 bases in the middle. This CDR3 is built from 12 residues. Per germline, CDR1 SGHTA and CDR2 FQGNSA. Using reference TRBV7-2 and TRBJ2-3 for the parts outside the CDR3, the full variable domain is GAGVSQSPSNKVTEKGKDVELRCDPISGHTALYWYRQSLGQGLEFLIYFQGNSAPDKSGLPSDRFSAERTGGSVSTLTIQRTQQEDSAVYLCASSRDTDTQYFGPGTRLTVL.